Shown below are 21 T cell receptor beta chains from a single sample sequenced in a study of T cell responses to AZD1222 COVID-19 vaccine. The method was immunoSEQ multiplex PCR; TCRdb's version includes in-frame clones alone and lacks a portion of them. The sample holds 100,000 to 150,000 clones, 85% to 90% seen once. The sequences come from peripheral blood, collected on day 0 of AZD1222 vaccination. Receptor source: an adult in good health.

The chain employs TRBV2 and TRBJ1-5, with 10 nucleotides matching TRBD1. Germline assignment: CDR1 SNHLY and CDR2 FYNNEI. The V segment lost 5 bases and the J segment 3 bases; nucleotides outside the gene matches: 7. The CDR3 loop spans 16 amino acids. CDR3 sequence reads: CASSPGGQGFNQPQHF. CDR3 bases: TGTGCCAGCAGTCCGGGGGGACAGGGGTTCAATCAGCCCCAGCATTTT.

The chain recombines TRBV12-2 with TRBJ2-1; the D segment call TRBD2 is taken from the table without a DNA check. TRBV12-2 is marked as a pseudogene. The CDR3 consists of 13 residues. The CDR3 DNA reads TGTGCAAGTCGCTTAGTTGTCGGGGGGAAGCAGTTCTTC. As protein: CASRLVVGGKQFF.

The chain employs TRBV7-2 and TRBJ1-5; no reliable D call. V lost 5 bases, J lost 5 bases, and 10 bases lay in between. Per the germline V gene, CDR1 is SGHTA and CDR2 is FQGNSA. The CDR3 sequence is 13 residues long. The CDR3: CASSRLIHQPQHF. The CDR3 DNA is TGTGCCAGCAGCCGTCTTATTCATCAGCCCCAGCATTTT.

The chain couples TRBV2 to TRBJ1-1; D is unclear. V was pared by 3 bases and J by 4 bases, with 9 bases between. The CDR3 runs 13 residues. Germline CDR1 and CDR2: SNHLY and FYNNEI. The CDR3 region has the DNA TGTGCCAGCAGTGAGTCGTGGAGCACTGAAGCTTTCTTT. This encodes CASSESWSTEAFF.

The J gene is TRBJ1-3, the V gene TRBV7-2; D gene unclear. Trimming left V 3 bases short and J 3 bases short, with 15 bases between. CDR1 SGHTA and CDR2 FQGNSA come from the germline V gene. There are 16 residues in the CDR3. CDR3 sequence: CASSFARVSNGNTIYF. The CDR3 DNA follows: TGTGCCAGCAGCTTCGCGCGGGTCAGCAATGGAAACACCATATATTTT.

J is TRBJ1-2 and V is TRBV28; 8 positions match TRBD1. V dropped 8 bases and J dropped 1; count of bases not matched to a gene: 6. The germline gives CDR1 MDHEN, CDR2 SYDVKM. This CDR3 has 14 residues. The CDR3 loop is CASSQGAGNYGYTF. The CDR3 DNA is TGTGCCAGCTCCCAGGGGGCAGGTAACTATGGCTACACCTTC.

This clone came up a few times. The chain is built from TRBV10-1 and TRBJ1-5; D may be TRBD1 (6 bases). The CDR3 is 15 residues long. Germline values: CDR1 WNHNN, CDR2 SYGVQD (reference sequence). Trimming took 5 bases from V and 4 from J, leaving 15 bases between them. CDR3 nucleotides: TGCGCCAGCAGTCCCCTCCGGGACAAGAATCAGCCCCAGCATTTT. Translating gives CASSPLRDKNQPQHF.

CDR3 nucleotides: TGTGCCAGCAGCACCCCGGGGGGCAATCAGCCCCAGCATTTT. Translation gives CASSTPGGNQPQHF. This chain connects TRBV11-3 to TRBJ1-5, with D perhaps matching TRBD1 (5 bases). The CDR3 length is 14 residues. Trimming removed 5 bases from V and 2 bases from J, with 10 bases in between. Germline CDR1 and CDR2: SGHNT and YENEEA.

This clone showed up just once. The V and J genes are TRBV7-2 and TRBJ2-3; D perhaps matches TRBD2 (6 bases). This CDR3 comprises 18 residues. Germline V gene lookup returns CDR1 SGHTA and CDR2 FQGNSA. The V and J ends lost 1 base and 0 bases respectively, with 17 bases between them. The CDR3 protein is CASSLEETRLVSTDTQYF. DNA of the CDR3: TGTGCCAGCAGCTTAGAGGAGACTAGGCTCGTTAGCACAGATACGCAGTATTTT.

The rearrangement joins TRBV11-2 to TRBJ1-1; no clear D gene. V dropped 6 bases and J dropped 3 bases, with 11 bases sitting between them. Germline CDR1 and CDR2: SGHAT and FQNNGV. The CDR3 covers 13 residues. CDR3 protein: CASRAASYTEAFF. CDR3 in DNA: TGTGCCAGCAGAGCGGCCAGCTACACTGAAGCTTTCTTT.

The chain recombines TRBV5-4 with TRBJ2-1; 12 bases fit TRBD2. The CDR3 length is 16 residues. The V segment lost 4 bases and the J segment 4 bases; nucleotides outside the gene matches: 6. Germline V gene sequence: CDR1 SGHNT, CDR2 YYREEE (reference sequence). This CDR3 is CASSTSSGGEYNEQFF. The CDR3 bases are TGTGCCAGCAGCACCTCTAGCGGGGGGGAATACAATGAGCAGTTCTTC.

The rearrangement uses TRBV3-1 (or the pseudogene TRBV3-2) and TRBJ2-1, with D uncertain. This CDR3 is built from 13 residues. V lost 2 bases, J lost 5 bases, and 7 bases lay in between. Per germline, CDR1 LGHDT and CDR2 YNNKEL (reference sequence). The CDR3 bases are TGTGCCAGCAGCCAACCAGACAACAATGAGCAGTTCTTC. Amino acids: CASSQPDNNEQFF.

The chain joins TRBV5-1 to TRBJ2-7, with 12 positions matching TRBD1. Looked up from germline, CDR1 is SGHRS and CDR2 is YFSETQ. This CDR3 comprises 15 residues. V trimming: 1 base; J trimming: 6 bases; junction bases outside the gene matches: 5. For the CDR3, the DNA is TGCGCCAGCAGCTTGCCGGGACAGGGGGCCTCCGAGCAGTACTTC. Protein sequence: CASSLPGQGASEQYF.

The V and J genes are TRBV7-8 and TRBJ1-5; 10 bases line up with TRBD1. The J segment lost 3 bases and the V segment lost 7 bases, leaving 6 bases of the junction unmatched. Germline-derived CDR1 and CDR2 are SGHVS and FQNEAQ. CDR3 length: 15 amino acids. As DNA, the CDR3 is TGTGCCAGCACCGCCGGGACAGGGGTCAATCAGCCCCAGCATTTT. It translates to CASTAGTGVNQPQHF.

V gene TRBV28 combines with J gene TRBJ1-2, with D unresolved. The CDR3 length is 14 residues. Germline V gene lookup returns CDR1 MDHEN and CDR2 SYDVKM. V was pared by 6 bases and J by 0 bases, with 11 bases between. The CDR3 protein is CASRRTATNYGYTF. The CDR3 DNA follows: TGTGCCAGCAGAAGGACGGCTACTAACTATGGCTACACCTTC.

This clone has just a few counts. The V gene is TRBV4-1, the J gene TRBJ2-5; TRBD1 agrees at 9 bases. The CDR3 has 16 residues. V shed 0 bases and J 5 bases; nucleotides not matched to a gene: 7. Germline V gene lookup returns CDR1 MGHRA and CDR2 YSYEKL. As DNA, the CDR3 is TGCGCCAGCAGCCAAGAATGGGGGACAGGGTGGGAGACCCAGTACTTC. Protein sequence: CASSQEWGTGWETQYF.

The chain has TRBV15 and TRBJ1-4; 9 positions agree with TRBD1. V shed 3 bases and J 8 bases; nucleotides not matched to a gene: 7. This CDR3 has 15 amino acids. Germline V gene data show CDR1 as LNHNV and CDR2 as YYDKDF (reference sequence). The CDR3 DNA is TGTGCCACCAGCAGTGGGACAGGGAAGGTGGAAAAACTGTTTTTT. Encoded protein: CATSSGTGKVEKLFF.

This chain uses TRBV5-6 with TRBJ2-1, with 7 bases aligning to TRBD1. V trimming: 2 bases; J trimming: 2 bases; junction bases outside the gene matches: 4. From germline, CDR1 is SGHDT and CDR2 YYEEEE. There are 15 residues in the CDR3. CDR3 nucleotide sequence: TGTGCCAGCAGCTTACAGGGGAAGACCTACAATGAGCAGTTCTTC. Encoded protein: CASSLQGKTYNEQFF.

V and J are TRBV19 and TRBJ2-7; no clear D gene. Trimming removed 6 bases at V and 0 bases at J, with 15 bases between. The CDR3 sequence is 15 residues long. The germline CDR1 and CDR2 sequences are LNHDA and SQIVND (reference sequence). In nucleotides, the CDR3 is TGTGCCAGTAGCCTTAGGGCAGACAACTCCTACGAGCAGTACTTC. This codes for CASSLRADNSYEQYF. The whole variable domain, remainder taken from reference TRBV19 and TRBJ2-7, is DGGITQSPKYLFRKEGQNVTLSCEQNLNHDAMYWYRQDPGQGLRLIYYSQIVNDFQKGDIAEGYSVSREKKESFPLTVTSAQKNPTAFYLCASSLRADNSYEQYFGPGTRLTVT.

This clone was picked up one time. J is TRBJ2-7 and V is TRBV5-4; 11 bases map to TRBD1. The J segment lost 8 bases and the V segment lost 3 bases, leaving 10 bases of the junction unmatched. Germline V gives CDR1 SGHNT, CDR2 YYREEE (reference sequence). The CDR3 spans 15 residues. The CDR3 spells CASSSGDRGSLQQYF. DNA for the CDR3: TGTGCCAGCAGCTCTGGGGACAGGGGGTCCCTCCAGCAGTACTTC. Full variable domain (remainder filled in from reference TRBV5-4 and TRBJ2-7): ETGVTQSPTHLIKTRGQQVTLRCSSQSGHNTVSWYQQALGQGPQFIFQYYREEENGRGNFPPRFSGLQFPNYSSELNVNALELDDSALYLCASSSGDRGSLQQYFGPGTRLTVT.

The chain carries TRBV27 and TRBJ1-1; D is possibly TRBD1 (5 bases). V was pared by 6 bases and J by 4 bases, with 15 bases between. The CDR3 length is 14 residues. In germline, CDR1 is MNHEY, CDR2 SMNVEV (reference sequence). CDR3 sequence: CASRRQGLGTEAFF. Written as DNA, the CDR3 is TGTGCCAGCAGGAGGCAGGGTTTGGGCACTGAAGCTTTCTTT.